This TCR beta chain was recovered during a study of blood T cells in healthy people across ages. Drawn from each donor were 8.5 to 10 milliliters of peripheral blood. Per-sample PBMC isolation yielded at least 7 million cells. Per individual sample, total RNA of at least 5.5 micrograms was extracted. V lost 3 bases and J lost 3, with 9 bases in between. CDR1 and CDR2 (germline): SGHRS, YFSETQ. This CDR3 has 13 amino acids. It was with a sample-barcoded 5' primer and a J-beta primer mix that a second PCR of roughly 6 to 12 cycles was run. TCRdb used MiXCR to reprocess the 5' RACE reads, holding one entry per CDR3 protein. Of roughly 680,000 distinct CDR3 sequences in the sample, 52% were seen once. In this sample, this clonotype turned up once. One base away lies a much larger clone, so this may be a sequencing read error.

This TCR came from a woman older than 75 in good health. The sequenced sample consisted of blood. The chain has TRBV5-1 and TRBJ2-5; D possibly corresponds to TRBD1 (5 bases). As DNA, the CDR3 is TGCGCCAGCAGCTGGGTAGGGGAAGAGACCCAGTACTTC. Translation gives CASSWVGEETQYF.